These 5 T cell receptor beta chains share one sample of origin, sequenced in a study of T-cell reconstitution after alpha-beta-depleted transplantation in children. It was with unique molecular identifiers that the TCRbeta library was prepared. TCRdb re-derived calls from the PCR reads in MiXCR, one entry per CDR3 protein. Altogether hundreds of thousands of distinct CDR3 sequences are present, more than 10% being singletons, with the ten largest covering roughly 2.6%. The input for sequencing was PBMCs from the stem cell graft donor, taken from the stem cell graft. These TCRs come from a human donor who donated a stem cell graft to a child with acute lymphoblastic leukemia.

This clonotype came up a few times. This sequence joins TRBV5-1 and TRBJ2-3; 8 nucleotides agree with TRBD1. This CDR3 is built from 16 residues. V lost 4 bases, J lost 1 base, and 8 bases stayed unmatched. Germline CDR1 is SGHRS and CDR2 is YFSETQ. The chain's CDR3 is CASSLPTGVRTDTQYF. CDR3 DNA sequence: TGCGCCAGCAGCCTACCGACAGGGGTACGCACAGATACGCAGTATTTT.

This clonotype was picked up many times. The genes are TRBV29-1 and TRBJ2-5; D not certain. The CDR3 loop spans 11 amino acids. The V and J ends lost 5 bases and 5 bases respectively, with 9 bases between them. Germline CDR1 SQVTM, CDR2 ANQGSEA. DNA for the CDR3: TGCAGCGTTCTTGTGGGTGAGACCCAGTACTTC. It specifies CSVLVGETQYF.

In this sample, this clonotype turned up many times. The V gene is TRBV7-6, the J gene TRBJ1-5, with TRBD1 identical over 8 bases. Germline V CDR1 and CDR2: SGHVS, FNYEAQ. The CDR3 length is 13 residues. V lost 5 bases and J lost 4; bases outside the gene matches: 1. The CDR3 bases are TGTGCCAGCAGCGGGGACAGGAATCAGCCCCAGCATTTT. Its protein is CASSGDRNQPQHF.

This clonotype has only a few counts. The chain uses TRBV7-9 and TRBJ2-7, with 10 nucleotides matching TRBD1. Per the germline V gene, CDR1 is SEHNR and CDR2 is FQNEAQ (reference sequence). The CDR3 extends over 16 amino acids. Trimming at V came to 1 base and at J to 8 bases, leaving 11 bases not matched to a gene. CDR3 sequence: CASSLEVGQGIGKQYF. CDR3 coding DNA: TGTGCCAGCAGCTTAGAAGTGGGACAGGGGATAGGTAAGCAGTACTTC.

This clonotype was recorded at least ten times. The genes are TRBV6-1 and TRBJ1-1; no definite D call. The V and J ends lost 6 bases and 1 base respectively, with 15 bases between them. The CDR3 runs 15 residues. Germline V lookup: CDR1 MNHNS, CDR2 SASEGT. The CDR3 bases are TGTGCCAGCAGAAGAACGACATTTACGAACACTGAAGCTTTCTTT. Its translation is CASRRTTFTNTEAFF.